Below, 16 T cell receptor beta chains from the same sample are listed, as sequenced in a study of shared T cell receptors in the human thymus. Libraries were prepared by immunoSEQ multiplex PCR; TCRdb keeps only in-frame clonotypes and omits some of them. The repertoire has about 710,000 clones, 70% to 90% of them found once; the top ten carry roughly 0.0087%. These records were also assigned to another study, of human thymus T cells.

Sequenced sample: thymocytes. The origin of the receptors is a boy under two years old with a congenital heart defect.

This rearrangement joins TRBV27 to TRBJ2-1; 8 positions match TRBD1. Germline V gene lookup returns CDR1 MNHEY and CDR2 SMNVEV (reference sequence). V shed 5 bases, J shed 8 bases, and the junction held 14 bases outside the gene matches. The CDR3 has 16 residues. The DNA of the CDR3 is TGTGCCAGCAGTGGGGACAGGTGGCTGAGGGTTTATGAGCAGTTCTTC. Translating it yields CASSGDRWLRVYEQFF.

The chain couples TRBV6-5 to TRBJ2-1; 7 bases are shared with TRBD1. The CDR3 contains 15 residues. Per the germline V gene, CDR1 is MNHEY and CDR2 is SVGAGI. The junction had 5 bases not matched to a gene; V was cut back by 6 bases and J by 0 bases. CDR3 amino acids: CASSRGQSSYNEQFF. CDR3 coding DNA: TGTGCCAGCAGCAGGGGACAGAGCTCCTACAATGAGCAGTTCTTC.

Concerning this clone: The sample has other DNA sequences that encode this CDR3 too. The CDR3 nucleotides are TGTGCCAGCAGCCGGGACAGACTCTCTGGAAACACCATATATTTT. This codes for CASSRDRLSGNTIYF. The V call is TRBV5-6, the J call TRBJ1-3; 7 bases align to TRBD1. The CDR3 sequence is 15 residues long. The V gene end was trimmed by 4 bases and the J gene end by 0 bases; junction bases not matched to a gene: 4. Germline lookup yields CDR1 SGHDT and CDR2 YYEEEE.

The chain is built from TRBV21-1 and TRBJ1-2; TRBD1, the D gene given by the table, was not confirmed from the DNA. TRBV21-1 is tagged as a pseudogene. The CDR3 consists of 16 residues. CDR3 sequence: CASSQSWTVPIYGYTF. The DNA for the CDR3 is TGTGCCAGCAGCCAAAGTTGGACAGTCCCGATCTATGGCTACACCTTC.

V and J are TRBV29-1 and TRBJ2-3; tentatively, D is TRBD2 (6 bases). CDR3 size: 14 residues. The germline V gene has CDR1 SQVTM and CDR2 ANQGSEA. The V and J ends lost 4 bases and 2 bases respectively, with 13 bases between them. The CDR3 DNA sequence: TGCAGCGTTGTTCGACTAGACAACACAGATACGCAGTATTTT. It specifies CSVVRLDNTDTQYF.

The chain links TRBV5-6 to TRBJ2-3; tentative D call: TRBD1 (6 bases). With 4 bases removed from V and 3 bases from J, the gap between germline ends came to 12 bases. The CDR3 is 14 residues long. Germline V gene data show CDR1 as SGHDT and CDR2 as YYEEEE. In DNA form, the CDR3 reads TGTGCCAGCAGCCAAGGACAGAGGACAGATACGCAGTATTTT. It codes for CASSQGQRTDTQYF.

This chain joins TRBV4-3 and TRBJ2-3; 10 nucleotides match TRBD2. The germline gives CDR1 LGHNA, CDR2 YSLEER. The trim removed 1 base at V and 0 bases at J, leaving 10 bases unmatched. The CDR3 spans 19 residues. Here the CDR3 reads CASSQGRTKTSGSTDTQYF. As DNA, the CDR3 is TGCGCCAGCAGCCAAGGCAGAACAAAGACTAGCGGGAGCACAGATACGCAGTATTTT.

This clone was counted only a few times. The V gene is TRBV5-4, the J gene TRBJ1-1, with 7 bases fitting TRBD1. This CDR3 has 14 amino acids. Germline-derived CDR1 and CDR2 are SGHNT and YYREEE (reference sequence). V gave up 2 bases and J gave up 4 bases; unmatched junction bases: 5. This chain's CDR3 is CASSFHRGITEAFF. CDR3 sequence (DNA): TGTGCCAGCAGCTTCCACAGGGGTATCACTGAAGCTTTCTTT.

The genes are TRBV18 and TRBJ2-7, with 7 nucleotides matching TRBD1. The V and J ends lost 3 bases and 3 bases, in that order; junction bases with no gene match: 5. The CDR3 is 14 amino acids. Looked up from germline, CDR1 is KGHSH and CDR2 is LQKENI. The CDR3 bases are TGTGCCAGCTCACCTAGACAGGGTTACTACGAGCAGTACTTC. Encoded protein: CASSPRQGYYEQYF.

The chain recombines TRBV7-2 with TRBJ1-2, with D possibly TRBD1 on 6 matching bases. CDR3 length: 15 residues. Trimming removed 2 bases at V and 5 bases at J, with 15 bases between. In germline, CDR1 is SGHTA, CDR2 FQGNSA. The CDR3, as DNA: TGTGCCAGCAGCTTAAGTCGGGGGGCGGAATATGGCTACACCTTC. Its protein is CASSLSRGAEYGYTF.

This chain uses TRBV5-1 with TRBJ2-6; D not resolved. Trimming removed 0 bases at V and 0 bases at J, with 10 bases between. Germline lookup yields CDR1 SGHRS and CDR2 YFSETQ. The CDR3 is 17 residues long. Written as DNA, the CDR3 is TGCGCCAGCAGCTTGGGGCAGGCCCGCTCTGGGGCCAACGTCCTGACTTTC. It yields the protein CASSLGQARSGANVLTF.

The rearrangement uses TRBV5-8 and TRBJ2-7, with 7 positions matching TRBD2. Germline loops: CDR1 SGHTS, CDR2 YDEGEE. The CDR3 contains 14 residues. J was trimmed by 4 bases and V by 4 bases; bases with no gene match: 8. CDR3 coding DNA: TGTGCCAGCAGCCCGACGGGAGGACTTTACGAGCAGTACTTC. Encoded protein: CASSPTGGLYEQYF. Full variable domain (missing parts from reference TRBV5-8 and TRBJ2-7): EAGVTQSPTHLIKTRGQQATLRCSPISGHTSVYWYQQALGLGLQFLLWYDEGEERNRGNFPPRFSGRQFPNYSSELNVNALELEDSALYLCASSPTGGLYEQYFGPGTRLTVT.

This clone came up once. The chain carries TRBV5-6 and TRBJ2-4; 14 nucleotides line up with TRBD2. The CDR3 is 17 amino acids. V was clipped by 4 bases and J by 9 bases; unmatched bases: 12. Looked up from germline, CDR1 is SGHDT and CDR2 is YYEEEE. The chain's CDR3 is CASSPRLAGGSPSIQYF. The CDR3 DNA follows: TGTGCCAGCAGCCCGAGACTAGCGGGAGGGTCCCCGAGCATTCAGTACTTC. The full variable domain, completed using reference TRBV5-6 and TRBJ2-4, is DAGVTQSPTHLIKTRGQQVTLRCSPKSGHDTVSWYQQALGQGPQFIFQYYEEEERQRGNFPDRFSGHQFPNYSSELNVNALLLGDSALYLCASSPRLAGGSPSIQYFGAGTRLSVL.

The V call is TRBV6-5, the J call TRBJ1-5; tentatively, D is TRBD1 (5 bases). Per germline, CDR1 MNHEY and CDR2 SVGAGI. Deletions cut 0 bases from V and 6 bases from J, with 12 bases between. The CDR3 has 15 residues. This CDR3 reads CASSYSGEGSQPQHF. The CDR3, as DNA: TGTGCCAGCAGTTACTCAGGGGAAGGAAGTCAGCCCCAGCATTTT.

The chain employs TRBV27 and TRBJ2-7; 9 bases align to TRBD1. The CDR3 is 15 residues long. V dropped 5 bases and J dropped 4; count of bases not matched to a gene: 9. Looked up from germline, CDR1 is MNHEY and CDR2 is SMNVEV (reference sequence). The CDR3 coding sequence is TGTGCCAGCAGTCCAACCCGACAGGGGGATTACGAGCAGTACTTC. This sequence encodes CASSPTRQGDYEQYF.

The chain employs TRBV10-2 and TRBJ2-3; D not certain. CDR3 size: 13 residues. V was cut by 3 bases and J by 5 bases, with 9 bases left in between. Germline-derived CDR1 and CDR2 are WSHSY and SAAADI. CDR3 protein: CASSELSGDTQYF. The DNA for the CDR3 is TGCGCCAGCAGTGAACTATCGGGAGATACGCAGTATTTT.